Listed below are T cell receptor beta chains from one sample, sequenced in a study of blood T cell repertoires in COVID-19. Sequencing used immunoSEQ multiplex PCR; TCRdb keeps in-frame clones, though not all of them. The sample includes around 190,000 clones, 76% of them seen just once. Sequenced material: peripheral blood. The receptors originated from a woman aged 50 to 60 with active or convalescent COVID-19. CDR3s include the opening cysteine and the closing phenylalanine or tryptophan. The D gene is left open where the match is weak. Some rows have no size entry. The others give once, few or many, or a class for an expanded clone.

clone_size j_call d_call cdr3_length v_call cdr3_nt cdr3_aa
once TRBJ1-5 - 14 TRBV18 TGTGCCAGCTCACAGGACAGCGGCAATCAGCCCCAGCATTTT CASSQDSGNQPQHF
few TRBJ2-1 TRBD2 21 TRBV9 TGTGCCAGCAGCCCTGGGACAGGCCAGACTAGCGGGAGGGCCACTCACAATGAGCAGTTCTTC CASSPGTGQTSGRATHNEQFF
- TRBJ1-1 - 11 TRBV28 TGTGCCAGCATTGGGACATTTGAAGCTTTCTTT CASIGTFEAFF
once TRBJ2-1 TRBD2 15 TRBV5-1 TGCGCCAGCAGCTTGGCGGATAGCGGGAGGGATGAGCAGTTCTTC CASSLADSGRDEQFF
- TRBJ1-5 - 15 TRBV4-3 TGCGCCAGCAGCCAACACTCCGGGGGCAATCAGCCCCAGCATTTT CASSQHSGGNQPQHF
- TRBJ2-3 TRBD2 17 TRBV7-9 TGTGCCAGCAGCTTGGATAGCGGGATTACTAGCACAGATACGCAGTATTTT CASSLDSGITSTDTQYF
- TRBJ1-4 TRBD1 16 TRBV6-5 TGTGCCAGCAGTTACGGGCCGCCGACAGGGGCGTCAGGGCTGTTTTTT CASSYGPPTGASGLFF
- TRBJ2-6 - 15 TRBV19 TGTGCCAGTAGTCCTCAGGTTTCTGGGGCCAACGTCCTGACTTTC CASSPQVSGANVLTF
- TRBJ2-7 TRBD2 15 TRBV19 TGTGCCAGTAGTATCAAAGCGGGGGGGCCCTACGAGCAGTACTTC CASSIKAGGPYEQYF
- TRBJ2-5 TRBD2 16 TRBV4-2 TGTGCCAGCAGCCAACTAGCGGGGGGGCCCCCGGAGACCCAGTACTTC CASSQLAGGPPETQYF
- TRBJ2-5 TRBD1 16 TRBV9 TGTGCCAGCAGCATTCGGACAGGGGGCTTGGAAGAGACCCAGTACTTC CASSIRTGGLEETQYF
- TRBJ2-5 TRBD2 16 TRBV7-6 TGTGCCAGCAGCCCAGCCGGACTAGCGGGAGTGGAGACCCAGTACTTC CASSPAGLAGVETQYF
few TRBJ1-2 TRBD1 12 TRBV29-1 TGCAGTCACAGGGGGGTGGACTATGGCTACACCTTC CSHRGVDYGYTF
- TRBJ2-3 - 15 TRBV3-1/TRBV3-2 TGTGCCAGCAGCCCAGATATACTAGGAATAGATACGCAGTATTTT CASSPDILGIDTQYF
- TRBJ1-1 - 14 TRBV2 TGTGCCAGCAGTGTGCGGCTAATGAACACTGAAGCTTTCTTT CASSVRLMNTEAFF
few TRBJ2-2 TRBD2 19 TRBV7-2 TGTGCCAGCAGCCTCCACCCTATATCCGGGGGGACGAACACCGGGGAGCTGTTTTTT CASSLHPISGGTNTGELFF
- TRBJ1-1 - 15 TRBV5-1 TGCGCCAGCAGCCTAGGGAGGACGGCGGACACTGAAGCTTTCTTT CASSLGRTADTEAFF
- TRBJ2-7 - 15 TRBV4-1 TGCGCCAGCAGCCAAGATACTGCTCCCCCCTACGAGCAGTACTTC CASSQDTAPPYEQYF
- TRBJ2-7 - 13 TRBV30 TGTGCCTGGAAACAGAAGGTAACCTACGAGCAGTACTTC CAWKQKVTYEQYF
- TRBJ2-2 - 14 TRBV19 TGTGCCAGTAGTATAAGGCGGGGCACCGGGGAGCTGTTTTTT CASSIRRGTGELFF
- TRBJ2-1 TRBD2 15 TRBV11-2 TGTGCCAGCAGCTTAGATTTAGCGGGAGTTCGTGAGCAGTTCTTC CASSLDLAGVREQFF
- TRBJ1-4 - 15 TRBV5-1 TGCGCCAGCAGCTTGGGGGGGCTCGGGAATGAAAAACTGTTTTTT CASSLGGLGNEKLFF
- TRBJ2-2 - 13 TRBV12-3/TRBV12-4 TGTGCCAGCAGGCCGGGTAACACCGGGGAGCTGTTTTTT CASRPGNTGELFF
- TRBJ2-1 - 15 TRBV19 TGTGCCAGTAGTATGGAGGGACAGACTTACAATGAGCAGTTCTTC CASSMEGQTYNEQFF
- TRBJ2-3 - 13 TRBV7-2 TGTGCCAGCAGCTTAGCCGTCGCAGATACGCAGTATTTT CASSLAVADTQYF
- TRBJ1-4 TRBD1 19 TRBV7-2 TGTGCCAGCAGCTCCTTAGGCGACAGGGGTTATCCAACTAATGAAAAACTGTTTTTT CASSSLGDRGYPTNEKLFF
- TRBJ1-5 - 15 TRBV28 TGTGCCAGCAGTTTAGATCGGACACCTGGGGAGCCCCAGCATTTT CASSLDRTPGEPQHF
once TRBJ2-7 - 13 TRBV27 TGTGCCAGCGGGGGGACCGGGTACGGAGCGCAGTACTTC CASGGTGYGAQYF
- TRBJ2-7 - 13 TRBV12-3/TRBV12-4 TGTGCCAGCAGTTTGCGAGGAGCCTACGAGCAGTACTTC CASSLRGAYEQYF
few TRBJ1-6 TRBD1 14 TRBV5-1 TGCGCCAGCAGCCCGGGGACAGGCAATTCACCCCTCCACTTT CASSPGTGNSPLHF
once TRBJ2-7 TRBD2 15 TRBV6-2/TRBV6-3 TGTGCCAGCAGTTACGGGGCTAGCGGGAACCACGAGCAGTACTTC CASSYGASGNHEQYF
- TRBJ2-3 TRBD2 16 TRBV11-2 TGTGCCAGCAGCCCGCCCCTCGCGGGGGGCACGGATACGCAGTATTTT CASSPPLAGGTDTQYF
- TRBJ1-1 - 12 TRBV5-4 TGTGCCAGCCAGGACTGGAACACTGAAGCTTTCTTT CASQDWNTEAFF
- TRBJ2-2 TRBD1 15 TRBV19 TGTGCCAGTAGTCTCCGGACAGGGGACACCGGGGAGCTGTTTTTT CASSLRTGDTGELFF
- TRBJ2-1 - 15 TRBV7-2 TGTGCCAGCAGCCGGCGGGGTGGGTCCTACAATGAGCAGTTCTTC CASSRRGGSYNEQFF
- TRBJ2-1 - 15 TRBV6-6 TGTGCCACACAGACGGGCGGGATCTCCTACAATGAGCAGTTCTTC CATQTGGISYNEQFF
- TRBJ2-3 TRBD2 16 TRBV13 TGTGCCAGCAGCTTAGGCCTAGCGGGGGCGACAGATACGCAGTATTTT CASSLGLAGATDTQYF
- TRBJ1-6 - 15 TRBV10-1 TGCGCCACCGTAACAGGGAGCTCCTATAATTCACCCCTCCACTTT CATVTGSSYNSPLHF